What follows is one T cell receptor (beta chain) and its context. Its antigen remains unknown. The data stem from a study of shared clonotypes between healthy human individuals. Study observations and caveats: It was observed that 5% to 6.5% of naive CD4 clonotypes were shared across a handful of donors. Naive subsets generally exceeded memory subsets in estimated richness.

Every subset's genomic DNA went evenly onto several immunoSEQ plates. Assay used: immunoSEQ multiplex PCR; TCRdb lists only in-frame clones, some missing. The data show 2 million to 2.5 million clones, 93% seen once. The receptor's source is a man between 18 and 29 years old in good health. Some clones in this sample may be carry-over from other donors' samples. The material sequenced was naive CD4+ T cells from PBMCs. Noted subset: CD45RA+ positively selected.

The CDR3, as DNA: TGCAGCGTTGCGCGACAAACGAGCACAGATACGCAGTATTTT. Amino acids: CSVARQTSTDTQYF. V and J are TRBV29-1 and TRBJ2-3, with D unclear. Trimming shortened V by 4 bases and J by 0 bases, and 11 bases separated the two germline ends. This CDR3 spans 14 amino acids. Looked up from germline, CDR1 is SQVTM and CDR2 is ANQGSEA.